The 13 T cell receptor beta chains reported below all come from one sample, sequenced in a study of CD8 T cells in ankylosing spondylitis. TCRdb processed the 5' RACE reads anew with MiXCR; each CDR3 protein has one entry. Of around 300,000 distinct CDR3 sequences listed, 14% to 15% were seen once; the top ten hold less than 1.1%. The sequencing sample was made of blood, either unsorted or a sorted T cell fraction (not recorded which). These receptors all come from a male donor with ankylosing spondylitis or in good health (not recorded which).

This clonotype was seen at least ten times. The chain uses TRBV12-3 or TRBV12-4 and TRBJ1-5; no reliable D call. The V gene lost 2 bases and the J gene lost 3 bases, with 14 bases spanning the gap. CDR3 size: 16 residues. The CDR3 DNA follows: TGTGCCAGCAGTTTATCAGGACCGTCGACCAATCAGCCCCAGCATTTT. Its protein is CASSLSGPSTNQPQHF.

A few counts support this clonotype. The gene calls are TRBV25-1 and TRBJ1-4, with TRBD1 identical over 7 bases. Germline CDR1 and CDR2: MGHDK and SYGVNS. The trim removed 6 bases at V and 8 bases at J, leaving 9 bases unmatched. This CDR3 has 14 residues. CDR3 residues: CASSYRGGNEKLFF. In DNA, the CDR3 is TGTGCCAGCAGCTACAGGGGAGGCAACGAAAAACTGTTTTTT.

This clonotype has just a few counts. The chain employs TRBV5-1 and TRBJ2-1; 9 bases match TRBD2. From germline, CDR1 is SGHRS and CDR2 YFSETQ. The CDR3 has 16 amino acids. J gave up 4 bases and V 0 bases, and 5 bases lay outside the gene matches. CDR3 DNA sequence: TGCGCCAGCAGCTTGGGGCGGAGCGGGAGGTACAATGAGCAGTTCTTC. It specifies CASSLGRSGRYNEQFF.

The rearrangement joins TRBV4-2 to TRBJ2-3, with D unclear. V was clipped by 0 bases and J by 2 bases, with 12 bases between them. In germline, CDR1 is LGHNA, CDR2 YNFKEQ. The CDR3 runs 16 residues. The CDR3 bases are TGTGCCAGCAGCCAAGAGGGAAGGGCCCCCACAGATACGCAGTATTTT. Residues: CASSQEGRAPTDTQYF.

The chain links TRBV12-3 or TRBV12-4 to TRBJ2-2; 9 nucleotides align to TRBD1. V shed 6 bases, J shed 4 bases, and the junction held 12 bases outside the gene matches. This CDR3 contains 17 residues. CDR3 region: CASRSSPGQGGTGELFF. The CDR3 bases are TGTGCCAGCAGGTCCAGCCCGGGACAGGGAGGCACCGGGGAGCTGTTTTTT.

This clonotype was seen ten or more times. The chain uses TRBV12-3 or TRBV12-4 and TRBJ1-1, with D unresolved. The CDR3 covers 13 residues. Between the trimmed V and J ends, which lost 7 bases and 1 base, there was a span of 10 bases. CDR3 sequence (DNA): TGTGCCAGCAATCAAGGCCCGAACACTGAAGCTTTCTTT. As protein: CASNQGPNTEAFF.

This clonotype was seen a few times. The chain recombines TRBV2 with TRBJ1-2, with TRBD1 as a possible D gene (6 bases). The V gene's germline CDR1 is SNHLY and CDR2 FYNNEI. This CDR3 spans 14 amino acids. V gave up 7 bases and J gave up 7 bases, with 19 bases separating them. This CDR3 is CASIEQVGAGGYTF. The CDR3 DNA is TGTGCCAGCATCGAACAAGTGGGGGCGGGTGGCTACACCTTC.

This clonotype was recorded many times. This chain joins TRBV6-5 and TRBJ2-1, with no clear D. Germline CDR1 and CDR2: MNHEY and SVGAGI. V lost 6 bases and J lost 7, with 7 bases in between. The CDR3 sequence is 11 residues long. CDR3 protein: CASRKQNEQFF. As DNA, the CDR3 is TGTGCCAGCAGGAAACAAAATGAGCAGTTCTTC.

This clonotype was seen more than once but under ten times. The J gene is TRBJ2-7, the V gene TRBV5-1; possibly TRBD1 or TRBD2 for D (5 bases each). Per germline, CDR1 SGHRS and CDR2 YFSETQ. The germline V and J ends were trimmed by 4 bases and 7 bases, with 15 bases remaining between them. The CDR3 is 13 amino acids. The CDR3 sequence is CASSASGTGEQYF. The DNA for the CDR3 is TGCGCCAGCAGCGCCTCGGGGACGGGGGAGCAGTACTTC.

The sample holds a few counts of this clonotype. The rearrangement links TRBV29-1 to TRBJ2-2, with 10 positions matching TRBD1. Germline CDR1 and CDR2: SQVTM and ANQGSEA. This CDR3 region has 18 residues. V lost 3 bases to trimming and J lost 4 bases; unmatched junction nucleotides: 14. The CDR3 here is CSVEPLQTGGKSTGELFF. The CDR3 DNA sequence: TGCAGCGTTGAGCCCCTCCAGACAGGGGGCAAGAGCACCGGGGAGCTGTTTTTT.

This clonotype came up a few times. The chain employs TRBV2 and TRBJ2-1; 7 bases map to TRBD2. V lost 9 bases and J lost 1; bases outside the gene matches: 9. CDR3 length equals 15 residues. The V gene's germline CDR1 is SNHLY and CDR2 FYNNEI. CDR3: CASTEASGSYNEQFF. Written as DNA, the CDR3 is TGTGCCAGTACGGAGGCTAGCGGATCCTACAATGAGCAGTTCTTC.

This clonotype turned up a few times. The J gene is TRBJ2-4, the V gene TRBV4-1; 7 positions agree with TRBD2. Germline assignment: CDR1 MGHRA and CDR2 YSYEKL. This CDR3 is built from 17 residues. V shed 1 base and J 1 base; nucleotides not matched to a gene: 7. The CDR3, as DNA: TGCGCCAGCAGCCAAGGGGCGGGAGTAGGGGCCAAAAACATTCAGTACTTC. As protein: CASSQGAGVGAKNIQYF.

This clonotype was detected a few times. The rearrangement links TRBV5-1 to TRBJ2-5, with no clear D. Trimming cost V 4 bases and J 0 bases, with 10 bases left between them. The CDR3 is 14 amino acids. The germline gives CDR1 SGHRS, CDR2 YFSETQ. CDR3: CASSTAMYQETQYF. The CDR3 DNA reads as TGCGCCAGCAGCACAGCGATGTACCAAGAGACCCAGTACTTC.